This TCR beta chain was sequenced in a study of blood T cells in healthy people across ages. Sample-barcoded 5' priming and a J-beta primer mix drove a second PCR of about 6 to 12 cycles. TCRdb re-called the 5' RACE reads with MiXCR, one entry per CDR3 protein. The sample shows more than 1,400,000 distinct CDR3 sequences, roughly 40% of them seen only once. A remark on this clonotype: What it binds is unknown. At one boundary the junction diverges from the germline segment, which might be a read error.

Study-wide findings and caveats: Roughly linear declines in TCR beta diversity per million T cells occurred with age.

This receptor was obtained from a woman under 30 in good health. Input material: blood.

CDR3 nucleotide sequence: TGCGCCAGCAGTTTGGGAGGTGACAGGGCGGAGACCCAGTACTTC. Translated: CASSLGGDRAETQYF. This sequence joins TRBV5-1 and TRBJ2-5; tentatively, D is TRBD1 (7 bases). Germline values: CDR1 SGHRS, CDR2 YFSETQ. This CDR3 comprises 15 residues. Combining the CDR3 with reference TRBV5-1 and TRBJ2-5 gives the whole variable domain KAGVTQTPRYLIKTRGQQVTLSCSPISGHRSVSWYQQTPGQGLQFLFEYFSETQRNKGNFPGRFSGRQFSNSRSEMNVSTLELGDSALYLCASSLGGDRAETQYFGPGTRLLVL.